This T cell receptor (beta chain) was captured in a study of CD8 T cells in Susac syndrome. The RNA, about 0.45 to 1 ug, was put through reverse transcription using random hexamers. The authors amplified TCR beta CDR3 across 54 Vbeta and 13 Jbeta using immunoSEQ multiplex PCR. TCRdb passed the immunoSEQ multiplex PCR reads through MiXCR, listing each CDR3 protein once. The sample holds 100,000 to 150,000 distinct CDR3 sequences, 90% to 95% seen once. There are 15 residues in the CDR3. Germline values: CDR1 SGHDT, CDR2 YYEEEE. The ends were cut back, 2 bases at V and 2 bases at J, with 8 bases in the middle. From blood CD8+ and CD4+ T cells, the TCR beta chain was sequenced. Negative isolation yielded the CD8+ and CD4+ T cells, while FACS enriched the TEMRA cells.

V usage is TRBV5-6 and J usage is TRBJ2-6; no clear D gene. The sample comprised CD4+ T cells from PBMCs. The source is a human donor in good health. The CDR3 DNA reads TGTGCCAGCAGCTTAAAAGGGACTGGGGCCAACGTCCTGACTTTC. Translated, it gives CASSLKGTGANVLTF.